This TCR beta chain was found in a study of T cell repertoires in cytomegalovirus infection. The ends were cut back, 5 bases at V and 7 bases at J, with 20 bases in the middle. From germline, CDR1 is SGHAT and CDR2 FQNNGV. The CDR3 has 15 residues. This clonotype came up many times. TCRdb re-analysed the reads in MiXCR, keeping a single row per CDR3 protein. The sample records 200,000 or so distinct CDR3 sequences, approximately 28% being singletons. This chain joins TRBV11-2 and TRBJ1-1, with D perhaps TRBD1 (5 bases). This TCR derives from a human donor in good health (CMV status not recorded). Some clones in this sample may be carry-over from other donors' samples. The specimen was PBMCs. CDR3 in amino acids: CASSTRLVPGGEAFF. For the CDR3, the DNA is TGTGCCAGCAGCACCCGACTTGTGCCCGGGGGTGAAGCTTTCTTT.